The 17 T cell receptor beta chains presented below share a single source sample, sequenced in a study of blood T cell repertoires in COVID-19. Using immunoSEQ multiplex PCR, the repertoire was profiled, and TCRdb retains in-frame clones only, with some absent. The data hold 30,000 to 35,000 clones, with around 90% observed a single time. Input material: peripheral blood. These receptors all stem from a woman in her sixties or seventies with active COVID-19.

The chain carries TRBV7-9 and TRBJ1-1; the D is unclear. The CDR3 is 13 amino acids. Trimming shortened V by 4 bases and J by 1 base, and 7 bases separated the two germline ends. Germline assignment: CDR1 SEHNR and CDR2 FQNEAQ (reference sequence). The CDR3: CASSSQPNTEAFF. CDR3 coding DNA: TGTGCCAGCAGCTCACAACCGAACACTGAAGCTTTCTTT.

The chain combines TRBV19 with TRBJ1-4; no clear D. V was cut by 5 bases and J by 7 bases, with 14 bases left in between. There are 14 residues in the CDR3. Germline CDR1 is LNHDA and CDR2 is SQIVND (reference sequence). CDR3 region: CASSVPRQAEKLFF. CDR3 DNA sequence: TGTGCCAGTAGTGTGCCTCGTCAGGCTGAAAAACTGTTTTTT.

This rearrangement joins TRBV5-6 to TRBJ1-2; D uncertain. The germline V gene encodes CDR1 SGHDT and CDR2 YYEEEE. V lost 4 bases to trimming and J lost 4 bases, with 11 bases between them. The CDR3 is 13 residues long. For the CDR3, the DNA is TGTGCCAGCAGCCCCGACAACTTCTATGGCTACACCTTC. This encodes CASSPDNFYGYTF. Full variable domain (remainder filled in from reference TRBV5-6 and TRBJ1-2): DAGVTQSPTHLIKTRGQQVTLRCSPKSGHDTVSWYQQALGQGPQFIFQYYEEEERQRGNFPDRFSGHQFPNYSSELNVNALLLGDSALYLCASSPDNFYGYTFGSGTRLTVV.

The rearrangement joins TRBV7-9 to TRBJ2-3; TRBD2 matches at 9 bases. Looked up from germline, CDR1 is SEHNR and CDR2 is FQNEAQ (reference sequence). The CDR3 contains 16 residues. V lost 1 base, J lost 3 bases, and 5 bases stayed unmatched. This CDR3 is CASSLVSGGQTDTQYF. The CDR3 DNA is TGTGCCAGCAGCTTAGTTAGCGGGGGACAAACAGATACGCAGTATTTT.

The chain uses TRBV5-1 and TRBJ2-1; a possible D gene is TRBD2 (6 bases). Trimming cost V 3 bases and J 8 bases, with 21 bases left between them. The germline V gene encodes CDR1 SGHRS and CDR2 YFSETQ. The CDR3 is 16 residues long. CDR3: CASSSISRGFGDEQFF. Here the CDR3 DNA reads TGCGCCAGCAGCTCAATTTCTCGGGGGTTCGGCGATGAGCAGTTCTTC.

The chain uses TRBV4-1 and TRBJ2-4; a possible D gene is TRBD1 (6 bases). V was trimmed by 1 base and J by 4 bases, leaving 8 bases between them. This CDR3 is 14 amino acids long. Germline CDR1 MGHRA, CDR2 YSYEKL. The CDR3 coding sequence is TGCGCCAGCAGCCAAGCAGGGACAAAAAACATTCAGTACTTC. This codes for CASSQAGTKNIQYF.

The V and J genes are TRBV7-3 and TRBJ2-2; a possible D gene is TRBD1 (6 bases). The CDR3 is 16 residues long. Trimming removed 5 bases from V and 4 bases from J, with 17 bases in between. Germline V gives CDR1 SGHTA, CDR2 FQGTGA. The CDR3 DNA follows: TGTGCCAGCAGCCCAGGCGAAGGACAGCTCACCGGGGAGCTGTTTTTT. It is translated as CASSPGEGQLTGELFF.

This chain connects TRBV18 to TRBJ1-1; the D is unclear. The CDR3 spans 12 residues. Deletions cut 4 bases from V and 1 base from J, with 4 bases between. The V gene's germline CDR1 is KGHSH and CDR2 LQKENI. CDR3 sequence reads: CASSHRNTEAFF. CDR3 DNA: TGTGCCAGCTCACATAGGAACACTGAAGCTTTCTTT.

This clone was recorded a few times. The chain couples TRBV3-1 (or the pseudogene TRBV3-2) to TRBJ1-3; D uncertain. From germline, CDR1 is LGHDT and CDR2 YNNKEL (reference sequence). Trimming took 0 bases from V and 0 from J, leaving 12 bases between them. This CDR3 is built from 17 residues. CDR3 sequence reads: CASSQDLGVYSGNTIYF. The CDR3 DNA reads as TGTGCCAGCAGCCAAGATCTGGGCGTTTACTCTGGAAACACCATATATTTT.

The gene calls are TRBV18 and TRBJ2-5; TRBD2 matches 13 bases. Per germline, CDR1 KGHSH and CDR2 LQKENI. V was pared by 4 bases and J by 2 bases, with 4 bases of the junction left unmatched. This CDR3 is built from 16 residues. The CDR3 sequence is CASSLRTSGGQETQYF. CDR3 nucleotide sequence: TGTGCCAGCTCACTCCGGACTAGCGGGGGACAAGAGACCCAGTACTTC. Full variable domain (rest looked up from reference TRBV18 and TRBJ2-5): NAGVMQNPRHLVRRRGQEARLRCSPMKGHSHVYWYRQLPEEGLKFMVYLQKENIIDESGMPKERFSAEFPKEGPSILRIQQVVRGDSAAYFCASSLRTSGGQETQYFGPGTRLLVL.

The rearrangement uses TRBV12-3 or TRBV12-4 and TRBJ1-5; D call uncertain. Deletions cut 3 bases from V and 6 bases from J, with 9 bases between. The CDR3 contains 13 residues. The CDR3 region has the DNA TGTGCCAGCAGTTTCTCTGAGGGTCAGCCCCAGCATTTT. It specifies CASSFSEGQPQHF.

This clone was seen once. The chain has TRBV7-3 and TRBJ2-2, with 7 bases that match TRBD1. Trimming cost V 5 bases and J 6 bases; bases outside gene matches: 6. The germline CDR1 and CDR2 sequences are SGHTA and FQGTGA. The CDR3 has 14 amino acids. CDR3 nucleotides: TGTGCCAGCAGCCCCCCAGGGGGAGCCGGGGAGCTGTTTTTT. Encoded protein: CASSPPGGAGELFF.

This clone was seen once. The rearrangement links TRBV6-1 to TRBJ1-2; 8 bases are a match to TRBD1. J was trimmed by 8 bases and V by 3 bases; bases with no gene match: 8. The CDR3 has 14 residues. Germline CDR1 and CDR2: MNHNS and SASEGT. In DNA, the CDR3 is TGTGCCAGCAGTGACCAGGGGGCCCTTATAGGCTACACCTTC. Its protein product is CASSDQGALIGYTF.

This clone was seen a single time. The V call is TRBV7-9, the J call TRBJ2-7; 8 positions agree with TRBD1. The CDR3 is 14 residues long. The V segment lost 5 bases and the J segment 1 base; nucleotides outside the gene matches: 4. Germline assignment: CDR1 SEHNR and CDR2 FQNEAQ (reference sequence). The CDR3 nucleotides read TGTGCCAGCAGCATGGGACAGGCTTCCTACGAGCAGTACTTC. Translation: CASSMGQASYEQYF.

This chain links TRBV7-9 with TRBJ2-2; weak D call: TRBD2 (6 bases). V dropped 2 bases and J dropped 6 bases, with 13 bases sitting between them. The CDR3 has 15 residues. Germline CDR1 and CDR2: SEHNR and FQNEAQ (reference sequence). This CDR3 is CASSLLDASAGELFF. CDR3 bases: TGTGCCAGCAGCTTACTTGATGCTAGCGCCGGGGAGCTGTTTTTT.

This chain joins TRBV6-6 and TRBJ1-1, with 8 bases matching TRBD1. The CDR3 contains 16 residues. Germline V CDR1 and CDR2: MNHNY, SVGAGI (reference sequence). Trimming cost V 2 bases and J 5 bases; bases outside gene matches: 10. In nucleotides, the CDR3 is TGTGCCAGCAGTTACGTGGCAGGGGGCGAGAAGACTGAAGCTTTCTTT. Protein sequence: CASSYVAGGEKTEAFF.

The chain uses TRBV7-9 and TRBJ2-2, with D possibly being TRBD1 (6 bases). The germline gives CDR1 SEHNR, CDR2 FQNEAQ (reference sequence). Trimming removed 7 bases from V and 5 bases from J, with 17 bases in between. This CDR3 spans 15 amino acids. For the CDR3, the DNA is TGTGCCAGCACCTATGGGGGCTACGAGACCGGGGAGCTGTTTTTT. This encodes CASTYGGYETGELFF.